These 10 T cell receptor beta chains share one sample of origin, sequenced in a study of blood T cell repertoires in COVID-19. The repertoire was sequenced with immunoSEQ multiplex PCR; TCRdb's copy has only in-frame clones and lacks some. The sample has under 200,000 clones; 70% to 90% are singletons. Sequencing was done on a sample of PBMCs or T cells enriched from blood (not recorded which). The origin of the receptors is a woman under 30 who had recovered from COVID-19.

The rearrangement links TRBV3-1 (or the pseudogene TRBV3-2) to TRBJ2-2; D may be TRBD2 (5 bases). CDR3 length: 15 residues. Trimming stripped 5 bases from V and 0 bases from J, with 10 bases between. Germline V gives CDR1 LGHDT, CDR2 YNNKEL (reference sequence). This CDR3 is CASSGSTTNTGELFF. For the CDR3, the DNA is TGTGCCAGCAGCGGATCGACTACGAACACCGGGGAGCTGTTTTTT.

The chain combines TRBV2 with TRBJ1-5, with D uncertain. Trimming left V 1 base short and J 11 bases short, with 9 bases between. Germline values: CDR1 SNHLY, CDR2 FYNNEI. The CDR3 contains 12 residues. CDR3 in amino acids: CASSEESVSQHF. The CDR3 DNA sequence: TGTGCCAGCAGTGAAGAATCCGTGTCCCAGCATTTT.

The chain has TRBV19 and TRBJ2-5; D is undetermined. V shed 5 bases and J shed 1 base, with 5 bases lying between them. Germline V gene lookup returns CDR1 LNHDA and CDR2 SQIVND (reference sequence). This CDR3 region has 12 residues. This CDR3 reads CASSFFQETQYF. Written as DNA, the CDR3 is TGTGCCAGTAGTTTCTTCCAAGAGACCCAGTACTTC. The entire variable domain, with the rest obtained from reference TRBV19 and TRBJ2-5, is as follows: DGGITQSPKYLFRKEGQNVTLSCEQNLNHDAMYWYRQDPGQGLRLIYYSQIVNDFQKGDIAEGYSVSREKKESFPLTVTSAQKNPTAFYLCASSFFQETQYFGPGTRLLVL.

V gene TRBV11-3 combines with J gene TRBJ2-6; D is possibly TRBD2 (6 bases). V lost 5 bases to trimming and J lost 2 bases, with 16 bases between them. There are 17 residues in the CDR3. Germline CDR1 is SGHNT and CDR2 is YENEEA. The CDR3 protein is CASSPPGGSTGANVLTF. The CDR3, as DNA: TGTGCCAGCAGCCCTCCTGGGGGGTCCACTGGGGCCAACGTCCTGACTTTC.

Comment on this clone: Other DNA sequences of this sample code for an identical CDR3. The chain couples TRBV27 to TRBJ1-2; perhaps TRBD1 as D (6 bases). Trimming left V 2 bases short and J 2 bases short, with 9 bases between. The CDR3 loop spans 14 amino acids. Germline lookup yields CDR1 MNHEY and CDR2 SMNVEV (reference sequence). CDR3 in DNA: TGTGCCAGCAGTTTAGGTAGGGGGAACTATGGCTACACCTTC. It encodes CASSLGRGNYGYTF.

The chain carries TRBV25-1 and TRBJ1-5; 7 bases line up with TRBD1. The CDR3 has 14 amino acids. Germline loops: CDR1 MGHDK, CDR2 SYGVNS. J lost 4 bases, V lost 6 bases, and 6 bases had no gene match. The CDR3 spells CASSLTGVNQPQHF. The CDR3 nucleotides are TGTGCCAGCAGCCTCACAGGGGTAAATCAGCCCCAGCATTTT.

V usage is TRBV9 and J usage is TRBJ2-5; D is possibly TRBD1 (6 bases). V was clipped by 2 bases and J by 3 bases, with 14 bases between them. The length of the CDR3 is 15 residues. Germline values: CDR1 SGDLS, CDR2 YYNGEE. The CDR3 bases are TGTGCCAGCAGCGTCGGTCCAGGGGATGAAGAGACCCAGTACTTC. It encodes CASSVGPGDEETQYF.

In regard to this clone: The sample contains more than one DNA sequence encoding this CDR3. The chain combines TRBV2 with TRBJ1-5; D gene uncertain. The CDR3 extends over 12 amino acids. V was cut by 4 bases and J by 6 bases, with 7 bases left in between. Germline CDR1 reads SNHLY; CDR2 reads FYNNEI. The CDR3 protein is CASSAEVQPQHF. The CDR3 nucleotides read TGTGCCAGCAGTGCAGAGGTTCAGCCCCAGCATTTT.

The chain has TRBV6-5 and TRBJ2-3, with 9 bases aligning to TRBD2. V lost 4 bases and J lost 2; bases outside the gene matches: 4. Germline CDR1 is MNHEY and CDR2 is SVGAGI. The CDR3 totals 15 residues. The CDR3 DNA reads as TGTGCCAGCAGTTTTGGCGGGGGGGACACAGATACGCAGTATTTT. Translating it yields CASSFGGGDTDTQYF.

The V call is TRBV18, the J call TRBJ1-1, with unresolved D. V was cut by 2 bases and J by 0 bases, with 7 bases left in between. The germline V gene has CDR1 KGHSH and CDR2 LQKENI. The CDR3 length is 14 residues. The CDR3 region has the DNA TGTGCCAGCTCACCAACAGAAATGAACACTGAAGCTTTCTTT. Translating it yields CASSPTEMNTEAFF. Based on the CDR3 plus reference TRBV18 and TRBJ1-1, the full variable domain is NAGVMQNPRHLVRRRGQEARLRCSPMKGHSHVYWYRQLPEEGLKFMVYLQKENIIDESGMPKERFSAEFPKEGPSILRIQQVVRGDSAAYFCASSPTEMNTEAFFGQGTRLTVV.